This T cell receptor (beta chain) originates from a study of T cell responses to AZD1222 COVID-19 vaccine (dated by TCRdb to 2020 to 2023). With respect to the entire study: AZD1222 recipients with second doses at about 4 weeks or about 12 weeks were pooled, because spike-specific TCR depth and breadth did not differ between schedules. A total of more than 230 trial participants underwent TCR sequencing, of whom about 210 had received two doses of AZD1222 and around 26 had received two doses of the MenACWY control vaccine. Trial participants were enrolled by age into subgroups of 18-55, 56-69 and 70-plus years, and around 150, 28 and 57 TCR-sequenced participants, respectively, were included in these subgroups.

The full study reports these points: CD4 TCRs associated with the vaccine covered the entire spike protein, and the dominant responses were in regions 160-218 and 743-854. Spike-specific TCR breadth and depth rose significantly after two AZD1222 doses compared with day 0 and with MenACWY recipients. Conclusions about previously exposed vaccinees are limited, since just five or six AZD1222 recipients were seropositive for SARS-CoV-2 at baseline. Because no day 14 peak-response samples were available, repertoires were characterized only after the peak T cell response. In the small 56-69-year group, the increase in depth fell short of significance, most likely because of low power. Participants were mostly white British and included more females than males, and it was suggested by the authors that clonal diversity may have been underestimated. Reportedly, almost half of the unique spike-specific TCRs recognized epitopes lying outside the regions that are mutated in the B.1.351 and B.1.1.7 variants.

Points on this clone: Its cognate antigen has yet to be identified. Per-nucleotide qualities are absent, and no much larger clonotype sits a single base away.

The CDR3 regions of human TCRbeta chains were analyzed by immunosequencing. As for the original processing: Repertoire TCRs were checked for matches against a reference library of SARS-CoV-2-specific TCRs that had been generated using the MIRA antigen-specificity platform. Breadth was defined as the fraction of unique TCRs that were SARS-CoV-2-associated. Depth was defined as the fraction of total T cells that were SARS-CoV-2-associated. Each spike-specific TCR was assigned to its reactive spike region and to a CD4 or CD8 class using the MIRA data. Log10-transformed breadth and depth values were compared by one-way ANOVA with Sidak's multiple comparisons tests. Not all clones reach the TCRdb copy of this immuneACCESS table, which keeps in-frame sequences only. Checked studies attribute under half of the gap to unresolved V genes and leave the rest unexplained. The V and J calls and clone size come from that table; D and trimming were worked out from the DNA. In this sample the table shows 100,000 to 150,000 clones, approximately 88% of which occur a single time. 25% to 35% of the sample belongs to the ten largest clones.

The time point label, as the study defines it: baseline before first vaccination. Vaccinee samples came from UK trials COV001 and COV002, including a single-blind randomized controlled phase 2/3 trial of AZD1222 (ChAdOx1 nCoV-19) in healthy adults. For TCRbeta chain sequencing, PBMC samples from trial participants were taken at day 0 and at day 28 after the second dose. Counted from cysteine to phenylalanine, this CDR3 has 15 amino acids. The kept DNA is CDR3 alone, 45 bases in frame from the first base. At the junction V is shortened by 3 bases and J by 4 bases, with 16 bases in between. The germline V gene yields SGHTS for CDR1 and YDEGEE for CDR2.

The sequence is built from TRBV5-8 and TRBJ1-1; TRBD1 is a possible D gene, resting on 5 matching bases. The clonotype originates from an adult in good health. Sequenced material: peripheral blood, taken on day 0 of AZD1222 vaccination. The DNA is as follows: TGTGCCAGCAGCTCCTCTCTGGGGCTGGGCACTGAAGCTTTCTTT. Translated, this is CASSSSLGLGTEAFF.